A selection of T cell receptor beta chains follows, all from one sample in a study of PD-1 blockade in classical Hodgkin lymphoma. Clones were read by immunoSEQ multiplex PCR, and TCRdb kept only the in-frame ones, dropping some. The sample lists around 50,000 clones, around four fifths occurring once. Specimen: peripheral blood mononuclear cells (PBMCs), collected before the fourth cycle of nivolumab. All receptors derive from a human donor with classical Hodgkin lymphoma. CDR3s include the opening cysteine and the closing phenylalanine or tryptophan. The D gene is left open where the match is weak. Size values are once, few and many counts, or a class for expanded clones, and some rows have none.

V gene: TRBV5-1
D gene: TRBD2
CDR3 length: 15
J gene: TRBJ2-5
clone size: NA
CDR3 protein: CASSLPSGREETQYF
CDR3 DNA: TGCGCCAGCAGCTTGCCCAGCGGGAGGGAGGAGACCCAGTACTTC

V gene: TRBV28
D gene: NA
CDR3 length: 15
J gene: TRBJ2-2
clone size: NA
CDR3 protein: CASSLSLGFTGELFF
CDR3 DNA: TGTGCCAGCAGTTTGTCGCTCGGGTTCACCGGGGAGCTGTTTTTT

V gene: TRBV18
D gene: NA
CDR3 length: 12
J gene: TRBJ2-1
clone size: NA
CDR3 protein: CASSPRRYEQFF
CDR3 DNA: TGTGCCAGCTCACCACGTCGGTACGAGCAGTTCTTC

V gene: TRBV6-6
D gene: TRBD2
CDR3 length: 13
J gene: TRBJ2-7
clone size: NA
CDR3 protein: CASRRLAGGEQYF
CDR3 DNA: TGTGCCAGCAGAAGACTAGCGGGAGGCGAGCAGTACTTC

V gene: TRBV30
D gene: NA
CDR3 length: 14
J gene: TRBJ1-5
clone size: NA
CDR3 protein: CAWNRDKGGQPQHF
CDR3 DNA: TGTGCCTGGAACAGGGACAAGGGCGGTCAGCCCCAGCATTTT

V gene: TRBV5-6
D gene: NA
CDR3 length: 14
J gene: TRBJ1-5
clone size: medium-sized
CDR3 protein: CASSLWGLNQPQHF
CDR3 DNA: TGTGCCAGCAGCTTATGGGGGTTAAATCAGCCCCAGCATTTT

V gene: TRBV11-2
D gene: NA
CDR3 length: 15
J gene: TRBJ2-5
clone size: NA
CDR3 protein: CASSQLLAYQETQYF
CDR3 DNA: TGTGCCAGCAGCCAGTTGTTGGCCTACCAAGAGACCCAGTACTTC

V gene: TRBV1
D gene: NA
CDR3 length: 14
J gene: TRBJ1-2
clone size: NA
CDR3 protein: CTSIRTVTSYGYTF
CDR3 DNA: TGCACCAGCATCCGGACAGTTACAAGCTATGGCTACACCTTC

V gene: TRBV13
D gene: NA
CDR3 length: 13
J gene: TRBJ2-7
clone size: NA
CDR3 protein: CASSLYGGNEQYF
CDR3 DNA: TGTGCCAGCAGCTTATACGGGGGCAACGAGCAGTACTTC

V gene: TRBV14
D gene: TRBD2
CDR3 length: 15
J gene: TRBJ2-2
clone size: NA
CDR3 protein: CASSSGLAGTGELFF
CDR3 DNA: TGTGCCAGCAGCTCGGGACTAGCGGGAACCGGGGAGCTGTTTTTT

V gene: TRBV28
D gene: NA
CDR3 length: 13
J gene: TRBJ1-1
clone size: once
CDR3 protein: CASHTTENTEAFF
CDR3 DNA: TGTGCCAGCCATACGACAGAGAACACTGAAGCTTTCTTT

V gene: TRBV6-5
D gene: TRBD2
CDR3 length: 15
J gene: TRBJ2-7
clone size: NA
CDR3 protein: CASSSAGSGVYEQYF
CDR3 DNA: TGTGCCAGCAGTTCAGCGGGATCTGGGGTTTACGAGCAGTACTTC

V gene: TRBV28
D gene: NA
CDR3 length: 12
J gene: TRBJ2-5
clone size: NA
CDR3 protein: CASRALQETQYF
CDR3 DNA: TGTGCCAGCAGGGCACTCCAAGAGACCCAGTACTTC

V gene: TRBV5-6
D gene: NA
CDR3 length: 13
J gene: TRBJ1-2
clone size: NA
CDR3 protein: CASSSWDSYGYTF
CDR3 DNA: TGTGCCAGCAGCAGTTGGGACTCCTATGGCTACACCTTC

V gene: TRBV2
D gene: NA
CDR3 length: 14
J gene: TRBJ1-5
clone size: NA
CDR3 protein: CASSGRSGDQPQHF
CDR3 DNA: TGTGCCAGCAGTGGACGGTCAGGGGACCAGCCCCAGCATTTT

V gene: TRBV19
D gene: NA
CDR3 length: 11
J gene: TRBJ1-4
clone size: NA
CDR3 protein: CASSLAEKLFF
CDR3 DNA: TGTGCCAGTAGCCTGGCTGAAAAACTGTTTTTT

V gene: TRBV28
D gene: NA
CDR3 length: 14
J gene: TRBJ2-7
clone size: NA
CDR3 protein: CASSYPTGSYEQYF
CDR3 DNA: TGTGCCAGCAGTTACCCGACGGGTTCCTACGAGCAGTACTTC

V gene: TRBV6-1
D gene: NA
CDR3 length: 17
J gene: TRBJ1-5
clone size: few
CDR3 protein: CASSEVLGAGTNQPQHF
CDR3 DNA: TGTGCCAGCAGTGAAGTATTAGGCGCAGGGACCAATCAGCCCCAGCATTTT

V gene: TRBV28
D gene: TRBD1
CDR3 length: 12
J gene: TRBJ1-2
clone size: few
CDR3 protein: CASSPTGRGYTF
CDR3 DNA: TGTGCCAGCAGCCCGACAGGGCGCGGCTACACCTTC

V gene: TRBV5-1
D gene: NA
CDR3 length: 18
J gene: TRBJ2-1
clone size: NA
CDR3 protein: CASSLRSPRSLGYNEQFF
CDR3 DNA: TGCGCCAGCAGCTTGCGCAGTCCTCGGAGTCTTGGCTACAATGAGCAGTTCTTC

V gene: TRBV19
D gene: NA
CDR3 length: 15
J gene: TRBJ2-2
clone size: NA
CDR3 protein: CASSIVGKNTGELFF
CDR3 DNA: TGTGCCAGTAGTATAGTGGGCAAGAACACCGGGGAGCTGTTTTTT

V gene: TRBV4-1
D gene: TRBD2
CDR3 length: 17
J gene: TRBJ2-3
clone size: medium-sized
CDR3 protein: CASSLPLAGGDTDTQYF
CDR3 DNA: TGCGCCAGCAGCCTACCCCTAGCGGGAGGGGACACAGATACGCAGTATTTT

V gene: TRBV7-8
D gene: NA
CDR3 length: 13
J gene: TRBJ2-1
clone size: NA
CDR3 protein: CASSPGARLEQFF
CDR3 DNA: TGTGCCAGCAGCCCTGGAGCCAGACTTGAGCAGTTCTTC

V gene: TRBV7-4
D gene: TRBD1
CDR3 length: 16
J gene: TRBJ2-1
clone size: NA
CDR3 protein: CASSVPGQSSYNEQFF
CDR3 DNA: TGTGCCAGCAGCGTTCCGGGACAGAGCTCCTACAATGAGCAGTTCTTC

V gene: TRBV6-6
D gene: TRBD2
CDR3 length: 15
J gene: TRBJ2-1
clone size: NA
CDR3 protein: CASSGTSETYNEQFF
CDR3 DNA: TGTGCCAGCAGTGGGACTAGCGAGACTTACAATGAGCAGTTCTTC

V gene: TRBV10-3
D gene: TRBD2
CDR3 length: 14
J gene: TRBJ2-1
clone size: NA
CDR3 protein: CAISDSGTSYEQFF
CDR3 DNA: TGTGCCATCAGTGACTCCGGGACTAGCTATGAGCAGTTCTTC

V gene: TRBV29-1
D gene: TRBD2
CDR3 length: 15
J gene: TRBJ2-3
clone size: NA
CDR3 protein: CSVGLSGRRGDTQYF
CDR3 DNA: TGCAGCGTTGGCCTGAGCGGGAGAAGAGGAGATACGCAGTATTTT

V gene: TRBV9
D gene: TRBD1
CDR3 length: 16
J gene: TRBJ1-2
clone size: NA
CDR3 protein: CASSVWTGGQMGGYTF
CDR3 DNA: TGTGCCAGCAGCGTATGGACAGGGGGCCAGATGGGAGGCTACACCTTC

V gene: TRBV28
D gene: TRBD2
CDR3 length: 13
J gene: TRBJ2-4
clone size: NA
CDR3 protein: CASSLSGGNIQYF
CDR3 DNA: TGTGCCAGCAGTTTATCGGGGGGAAACATTCAGTACTTC

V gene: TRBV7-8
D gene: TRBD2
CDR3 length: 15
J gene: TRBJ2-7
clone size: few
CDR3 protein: CASSPREGRAYEQYF
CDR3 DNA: TGTGCCAGCAGCCCCCGTGAGGGGAGGGCCTACGAGCAGTACTTC

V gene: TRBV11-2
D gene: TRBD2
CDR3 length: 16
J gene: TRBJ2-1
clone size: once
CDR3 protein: CASSLGLAAFYNEQFF
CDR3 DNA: TGTGCCAGCAGCTTGGGACTAGCGGCCTTCTACAATGAGCAGTTCTTC

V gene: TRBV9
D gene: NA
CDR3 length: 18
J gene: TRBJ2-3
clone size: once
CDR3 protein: CASSGEDGRGGYTDTQYF
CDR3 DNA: TGTGCCAGCAGCGGAGAGGATGGGAGGGGGGGGTACACAGATACGCAGTATTTT

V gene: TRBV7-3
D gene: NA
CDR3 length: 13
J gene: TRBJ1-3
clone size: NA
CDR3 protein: CASSLGSGNTIYF
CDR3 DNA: TGTGCCAGCAGCTTAGGGAGTGGAAACACCATATATTTT

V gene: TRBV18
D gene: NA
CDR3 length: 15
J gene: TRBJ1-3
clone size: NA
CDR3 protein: CASSPTADSGNTIYF
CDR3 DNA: TGTGCCAGCTCACCAACCGCCGACTCTGGAAACACCATATATTTT

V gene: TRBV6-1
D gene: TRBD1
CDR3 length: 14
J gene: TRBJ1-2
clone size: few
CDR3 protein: CASSEAGGHYGYTF
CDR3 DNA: TGTGCCAGCAGTGAGGCAGGGGGCCACTATGGCTACACCTTC

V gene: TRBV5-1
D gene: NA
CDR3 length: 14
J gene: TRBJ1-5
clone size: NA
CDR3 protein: CASSNGQSNQPQHF
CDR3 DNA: TGCGCCAGCAGCAACGGACAGAGCAATCAGCCCCAGCATTTT

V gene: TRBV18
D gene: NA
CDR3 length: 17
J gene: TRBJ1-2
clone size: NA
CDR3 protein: CASSPRKGRNGNYGYTF
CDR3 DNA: TGTGCCAGCTCACCACGGAAAGGGCGGAATGGAAACTATGGCTACACCTTC

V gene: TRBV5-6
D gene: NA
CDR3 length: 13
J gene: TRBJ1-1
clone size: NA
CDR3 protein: CASSLQGSTEAFF
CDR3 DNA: TGTGCCAGCAGCCTACAGGGTTCCACTGAAGCTTTCTTT

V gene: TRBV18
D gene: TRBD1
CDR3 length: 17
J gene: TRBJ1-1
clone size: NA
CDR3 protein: CASSPPGQVGWGTEAFF
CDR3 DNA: TGTGCCAGCTCACCCCCGGGACAGGTGGGCTGGGGCACTGAAGCTTTCTTT

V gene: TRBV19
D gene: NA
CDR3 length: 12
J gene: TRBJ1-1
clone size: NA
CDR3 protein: CASSKGVTEAFF
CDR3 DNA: TGTGCCAGTAGTAAAGGGGTCACTGAAGCTTTCTTT

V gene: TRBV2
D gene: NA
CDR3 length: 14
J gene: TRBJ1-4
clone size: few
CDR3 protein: CASSLRALNEKLFF
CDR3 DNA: TGTGCCAGCAGCCTCAGGGCCTTAAATGAAAAACTGTTTTTT

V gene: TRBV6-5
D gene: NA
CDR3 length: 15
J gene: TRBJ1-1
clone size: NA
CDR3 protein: CASRGNIGGNTEAFF
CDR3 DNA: TGTGCCAGCAGGGGGAACATAGGCGGGAACACTGAAGCTTTCTTT

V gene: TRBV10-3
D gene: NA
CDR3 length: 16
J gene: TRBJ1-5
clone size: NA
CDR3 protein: CARTHQAYITRQPQHF
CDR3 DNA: TGTGCCAGGACCCATCAGGCGTATATAACCAGGCAGCCCCAGCATTTT